The rows below give T cell receptor beta chains drawn from one sample of a study of blood T cell repertoires in COVID-19. The protocol was immunoSEQ multiplex PCR, while the TCRdb copy is restricted to in-frame clones and leaves out a portion. The sample has approximately 270,000 clones, about 80% seen once. Sequenced: peripheral blood. These receptors all stem from a person between 65 and 79 years old with COVID-19, enrolled during active disease. Each CDR3 is given without its conserved first and last residue.

>TRBV7-8
ASSLLGTGGWSGGSPLH
>TRBV2
ASSEAGGYTDTQY
>TRBV9
ASSQGLAGAYTDTQY
>TRBV5-1
ASSGGQGANEQF
>TRBV21-1
ASSGYGQGQGARYT
>TRBV5-1
ASSLGLAGGYETQY
>TRBV3-1/TRBV3-2
ASSPARSSGNTIY
>TRBV18
ASSLDRDRMETQY
>TRBV7-8
ASSVQATQRNSPLH
>TRBV7-8
ASSDRDRGRGWTGELF
>TRBV6-2/TRBV6-3
ASSPLAGGLNEQF